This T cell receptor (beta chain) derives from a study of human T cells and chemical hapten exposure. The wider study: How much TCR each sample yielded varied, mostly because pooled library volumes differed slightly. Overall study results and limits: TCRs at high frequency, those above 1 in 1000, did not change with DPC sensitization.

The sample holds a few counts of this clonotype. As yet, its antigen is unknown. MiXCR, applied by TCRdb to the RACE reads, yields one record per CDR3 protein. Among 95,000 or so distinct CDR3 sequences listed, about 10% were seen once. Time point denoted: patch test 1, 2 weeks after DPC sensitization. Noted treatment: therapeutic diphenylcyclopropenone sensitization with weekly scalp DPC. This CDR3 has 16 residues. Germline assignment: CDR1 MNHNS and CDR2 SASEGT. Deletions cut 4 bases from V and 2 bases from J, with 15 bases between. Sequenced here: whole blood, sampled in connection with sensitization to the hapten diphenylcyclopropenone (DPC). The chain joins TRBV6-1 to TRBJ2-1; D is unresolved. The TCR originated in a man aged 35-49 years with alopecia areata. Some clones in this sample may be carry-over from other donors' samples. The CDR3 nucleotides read TGTGCCAGCAGTGTAGTCCCAGGTGCCCCCTACAATGAGCAGTTCTTC. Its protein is CASSVVPGAPYNEQFF.